Listed below are T cell receptor beta chains from one sample, sequenced in a study of blood T cell repertoires in COVID-19. The data were produced by immunoSEQ multiplex PCR, yet TCRdb's version contains in-frame clones alone and is incomplete. The sample lists around 93,000 clones; roughly 71% were seen once. The sample consisted of peripheral blood. The receptors stem from a woman older than 75 with acute or convalescent COVID-19. The CDR3 runs from the conserved cysteine through the conserved F or W. A D gene is named only where the DNA matches it firmly. Clone size is shown for a subset of rows, as once, few, many or a class of expanded clone.

>.|TRBD1|TRBV2|TRBJ2-1
CASSHGQVSGNEQFF
TGTGCCAGCAGTCACGGACAGGTTTCAGGCAATGAGCAGTTCTTC
>few|.|TRBV5-4|TRBJ2-2
CASSFSGAGELFF
TGTGCCAGCAGCTTTTCAGGGGCTGGGGAGCTGTTTTTT
>.|.|TRBV18|TRBJ2-7
CASSPPGLLYEQYF
TGTGCCAGCTCACCACCGGGACTCCTCTACGAGCAGTACTTC
>.|TRBD1|TRBV9|TRBJ1-2
CASSVDPRTGGNYGYTF
TGTGCCAGCAGCGTAGATCCCCGGACAGGGGGGAACTATGGCTACACCTTC
>.|.|TRBV30|TRBJ1-1
CAYTVGDIRTEAFF
TGTGCCTACACAGTCGGGGACATAAGAACTGAAGCTTTCTTT
>.|.|TRBV20-1|TRBJ1-4
CSASDQVLNEKLFF
TGCAGTGCTAGTGATCAGGTTCTAAATGAAAAACTGTTTTTT
>.|.|TRBV4-3|TRBJ1-3
CASSQQVSGNTIYF
TGCGCCAGCAGCCAGCAGGTTTCTGGAAACACCATATATTTT
>.|TRBD2|TRBV28|TRBJ2-7
CASSLLAGGPEQYF
TGTGCCAGCAGTTTGCTAGCGGGAGGTCCCGAGCAGTACTTC
>few|.|TRBV6-2/TRBV6-3|TRBJ2-7
CASSQPPTYEQYF
TGTGCCAGCAGCCAGCCCCCCACCTACGAGCAGTACTTC
>once|TRBD1|TRBV3-1/TRBV3-2|TRBJ1-5
CASSGGTGRQPQHF
TGTGCCAGCAGCGGAGGGACAGGGAGACAGCCCCAGCATTTT
>.|.|TRBV6-5|TRBJ1-2
CASRWVGDYGYTF
TGTGCCAGCAGATGGGTAGGGGACTATGGCTACACCTTC
>few|TRBD1|TRBV4-3|TRBJ1-2
CASSQPLSTGVNYGYTF
TGCGCCAGCAGCCAACCTCTATCGACAGGGGTTAACTATGGCTACACCTTC
>.|.|TRBV5-6|TRBJ2-5
CASSAGRGWTGETQYF
TGTGCCAGCAGCGCCGGACGGGGATGGACGGGAGAGACCCAGTACTTC
>.|.|TRBV9|TRBJ2-5
CASSVAGYQETQYF
TGTGCCAGCAGCGTAGCAGGGTACCAAGAGACCCAGTACTTC
>.|.|TRBV7-2|TRBJ1-4
CASSFDSSTNEKLFF
TGTGCCAGCAGCTTCGACAGCTCAACTAATGAAAAACTGTTTTTT
>.|.|TRBV27|TRBJ2-1
CASSLFLGLFGTLEPSSYNEQFF
TGTGCCAGCAGTTTATTTCTAGGTCTCTTCGGGACTCTCGAGCCTAGCTCCTACAATGAGCAGTTCTTC
>once|TRBD2|TRBV5-5|TRBJ2-1
CASSLERGNEQFF
TGTGCCAGCAGCTTGGAGCGGGGAAATGAGCAGTTCTTC
>few|TRBD1|TRBV11-2|TRBJ1-1
CASSRVYFTGGTEAFF
TGTGCCAGCAGCCGGGTTTATTTTACAGGGGGAACTGAAGCTTTCTTT
>few|TRBD1|TRBV3-1/TRBV3-2|TRBJ1-2
CASSQDYRDRVFRGYTF
TGTGCCAGCAGCCAAGATTATAGGGACAGGGTTTTCCGCGGCTACACCTTC
>.|TRBD1|TRBV28|TRBJ1-1
CASSTSGQGGTEAFF
TGTGCCAGCAGCACATCCGGACAGGGCGGCACTGAAGCTTTCTTT
>.|.|TRBV7-6|TRBJ2-1
CASSQQGNEQFF
TGTGCCAGCAGCCAACAGGGCAATGAGCAGTTCTTC
>.|.|TRBV4-2|TRBJ1-4
CASSRYPGQENEKLFF
TGTGCCAGCAGCCGTTACCCGGGACAAGAAAATGAAAAACTGTTTTTT
>.|.|TRBV5-1|TRBJ2-3
CASSLAHRGTDTQYF
TGCGCCAGCAGCTTGGCTCACAGGGGCACAGATACGCAGTATTTT
>.|.|TRBV21-1|TRBJ1-5
CASSKRKDRGLNQPQHF
TGTGCCAGCAGCAAGAGGAAGGACAGGGGGCTCAATCAGCCCCAGCATTTT
>.|.|TRBV21-1|TRBJ1-4
CASTPKTEPNEKLFF
TGTGCCAGCACCCCTAAGACAGAACCTAATGAAAAACTGTTTTTT
>.|.|TRBV7-3|TRBJ1-2
CASSLNRIDGYTF
TGTGCCAGCAGCTTAAACAGAATAGATGGCTACACCTTC
>.|.|TRBV25-1|TRBJ1-6
CASSPEGISSYNSPLHF
TGTGCCAGCAGCCCCGAGGGAATTTCCTCCTATAATTCACCCCTCCACTTT
>.|.|TRBV3-1/TRBV3-2|TRBJ1-2
CASSPRVGDYGYTF
TGTGCCAGCAGCCCCCGAGTCGGAGACTATGGCTACACCTTC
>.|TRBD1|TRBV5-1|TRBJ2-2
CASSWRDRGRSANTGELFF
TGCGCCAGCAGCTGGCGGGACAGGGGGCGGTCCGCGAACACCGGGGAGCTGTTTTTT
>few|.|TRBV28|TRBJ2-7
CASSFQYEQYF
TGTGCCAGCAGTTTCCAATACGAGCAGTACTTC
>.|.|TRBV25-1|TRBJ2-5
CASSELGPRETQYF
TGTGCCAGCAGTGAATTGGGCCCCCGGGAGACCCAGTACTTC
>.|TRBD1|TRBV7-2|TRBJ1-3
CASSLQGASGNTIYF
TGTGCCAGCAGCTTACAGGGGGCGTCGGGAAACACCATATATTTT
>.|TRBD1|TRBV5-1|TRBJ1-6
CASSRETDRVWSPLHF
TGCGCCAGCAGCCGTGAAACGGACAGGGTATGGTCACCCCTCCACTTT
>few|.|TRBV30|TRBJ1-5
CAWSREGDQPQHF
TGTGCCTGGAGTAGAGAAGGAGATCAGCCCCAGCATTTT
>.|.|TRBV7-9|TRBJ1-1
CASSPNLGRAFF
TGTGCCAGCAGCCCAAACCTCGGGAGGGCTTTCTTT
>.|TRBD1|TRBV27|TRBJ1-1
CASSLIPTGGNTEAFF
TGTGCCAGCAGTTTAATCCCTACAGGGGGCAACACTGAAGCTTTCTTT